This entry is about one T cell receptor (beta chain). The CDR3 length is 15 residues. Per the germline V gene, CDR1 is SGDLS and CDR2 is YYNGEE. Trimming at V came to 4 bases and at J to 6 bases, leaving 6 bases not matched to a gene. This entry belongs to a study of blood T cell repertoires in COVID-19. Some clones are missing from TCRdb's copy, which holds only in-frame ones; the method was immunoSEQ multiplex PCR. The table records fewer than 250,000 clones, approximately 85% of them present only once. This receptor was taken from a woman in her fifties or sixties with acute COVID-19. Sequencing was carried out using PBMCs or T cells enriched from blood (not recorded which). This chain uses TRBV9 with TRBJ2-2; 10 nucleotides line up with TRBD1. The CDR3 reads CASSLTGQGAGELFF. CDR3 nucleotide sequence: TGTGCCAGCAGCCTGACTGGACAGGGGGCCGGGGAGCTGTTTTTT.